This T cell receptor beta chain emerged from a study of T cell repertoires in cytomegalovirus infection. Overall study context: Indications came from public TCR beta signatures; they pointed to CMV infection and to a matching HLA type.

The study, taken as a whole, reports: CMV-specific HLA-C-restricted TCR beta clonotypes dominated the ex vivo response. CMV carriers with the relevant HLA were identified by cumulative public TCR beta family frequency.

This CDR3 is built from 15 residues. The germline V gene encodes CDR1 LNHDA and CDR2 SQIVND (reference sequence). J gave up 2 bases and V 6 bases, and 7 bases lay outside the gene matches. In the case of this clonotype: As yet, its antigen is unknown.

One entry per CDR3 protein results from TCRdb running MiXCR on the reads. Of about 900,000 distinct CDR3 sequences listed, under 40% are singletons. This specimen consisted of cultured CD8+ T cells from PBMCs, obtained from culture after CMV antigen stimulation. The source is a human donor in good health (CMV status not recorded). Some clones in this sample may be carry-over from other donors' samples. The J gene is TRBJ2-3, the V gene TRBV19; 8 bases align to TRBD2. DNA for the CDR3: TGTGCCAGTAGGGGACTAGTGGTACACACAGATACGCAGTATTTT. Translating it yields CASRGLVVHTDTQYF.